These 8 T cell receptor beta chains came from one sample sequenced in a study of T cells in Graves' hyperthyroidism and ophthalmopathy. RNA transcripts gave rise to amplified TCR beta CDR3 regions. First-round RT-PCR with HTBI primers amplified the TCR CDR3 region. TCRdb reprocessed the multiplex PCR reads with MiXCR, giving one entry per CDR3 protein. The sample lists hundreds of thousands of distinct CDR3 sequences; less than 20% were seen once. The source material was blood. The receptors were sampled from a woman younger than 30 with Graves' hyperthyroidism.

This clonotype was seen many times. The CDR3 coding sequence is TGCAGTGCCGCCGGGACTAGCGACTACGAGCAGTACTTC. Translation: CSAAGTSDYEQYF. This rearrangement joins TRBV20-1 to TRBJ2-7, with 10 bases lining up with TRBD2. This CDR3 contains 13 residues. V dropped 6 bases and J dropped 3; count of bases not matched to a gene: 5. CDR1 is DFQATT, CDR2 SNEGSKA, per germline (reference sequence).

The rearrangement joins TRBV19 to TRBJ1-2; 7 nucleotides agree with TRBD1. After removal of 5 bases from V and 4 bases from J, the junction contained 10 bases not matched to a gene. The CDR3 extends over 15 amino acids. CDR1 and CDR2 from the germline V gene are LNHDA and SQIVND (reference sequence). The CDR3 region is CASSPTRTGLYGYTF. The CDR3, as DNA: TGTGCCAGTAGTCCCACCCGGACAGGCCTCTATGGCTACACCTTC.

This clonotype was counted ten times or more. DNA of the CDR3: TGTGCCAGCAGTTTAAGCGCGACAAGCAATAATTCACCCCTCCACTTT. Translated: CASSLSATSNNSPLHF. V usage is TRBV28 and J usage is TRBJ1-6; no clear D gene. The CDR3 runs 16 residues. CDR1 and CDR2 from the germline V gene are MDHEN and SYDVKM. V was pared by 2 bases and J by 5 bases, with 13 bases between.

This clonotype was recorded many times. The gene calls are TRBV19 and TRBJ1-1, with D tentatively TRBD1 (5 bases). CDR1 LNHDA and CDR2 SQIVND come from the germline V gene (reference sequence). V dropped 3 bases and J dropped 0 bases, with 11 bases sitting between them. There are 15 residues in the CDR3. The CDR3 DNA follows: TGTGCCAGTAGTATCAAGCTGGGGCTGAACACTGAAGCTTTCTTT. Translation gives CASSIKLGLNTEAFF.

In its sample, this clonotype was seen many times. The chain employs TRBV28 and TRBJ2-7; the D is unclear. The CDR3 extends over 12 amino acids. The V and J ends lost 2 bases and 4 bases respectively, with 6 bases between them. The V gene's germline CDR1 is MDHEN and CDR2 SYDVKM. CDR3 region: CASSLGRYEQYF. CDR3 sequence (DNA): TGTGCCAGCAGTTTAGGTCGGTACGAGCAGTACTTC.

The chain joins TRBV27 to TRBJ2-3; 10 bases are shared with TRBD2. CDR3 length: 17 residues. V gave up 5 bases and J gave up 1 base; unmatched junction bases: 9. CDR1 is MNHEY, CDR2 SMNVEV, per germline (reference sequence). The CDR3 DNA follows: TGTGCCAGCAGTCCAGTCCGACTAGCGGGTCGCACAGATACGCAGTATTTT. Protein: CASSPVRLAGRTDTQYF.

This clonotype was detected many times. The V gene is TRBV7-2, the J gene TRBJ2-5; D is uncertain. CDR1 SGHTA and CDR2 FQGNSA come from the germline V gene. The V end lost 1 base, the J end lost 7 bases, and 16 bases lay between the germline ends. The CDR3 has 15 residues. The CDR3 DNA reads TGTGCCAGCAGCTTAGGCCCTGCCTCCGGCGGGACCCAGTACTTC. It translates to CASSLGPASGGTQYF.

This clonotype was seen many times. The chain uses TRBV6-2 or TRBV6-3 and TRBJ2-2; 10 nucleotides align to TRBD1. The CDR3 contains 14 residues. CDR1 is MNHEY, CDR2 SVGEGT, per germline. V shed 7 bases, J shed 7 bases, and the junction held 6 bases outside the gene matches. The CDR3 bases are TGTGCCAGCACATTGACAGGGGGCGGCGGGGAGCTGTTTTTT. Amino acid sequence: CASTLTGGGGELFF.